One sample yielded the 7 T cell receptor beta chains listed below, sequenced in a study of cytomegalovirus exposure and HLA in healthy donors. The PCR employed 60 Vbeta primers together with 13 Jbeta primers. Using immunoSEQ multiplex PCR, the repertoire was profiled, and TCRdb retains in-frame clones only, with some absent. This sample has 99,000 or so clones, with 13% to 15% found just once. The sample was PBMCs. All receptors derive from a female donor in good health and CMV-seronegative.

CDR3 DNA: TGTGCCAGCAGCTTATATGAGCCAGCGGAGACATACAATGAGCAGTTCTTC. This translates into CASSLYEPAETYNEQFF. The chain couples TRBV7-8 to TRBJ2-1; D is possibly TRBD2 (5 bases). The CDR3 is 17 residues long. Germline-derived CDR1 and CDR2 are SGHVS and FQNEAQ. Trimming removed 2 bases at V and 4 bases at J, with 18 bases between. Supplemented by reference TRBV7-8 and TRBJ2-1, the full variable domain reads GAGVSQSPRYKVAKRGQDVALRCDPISGHVSLFWYQQALGQGPEFLTYFQNEAQLDKSGLPSDRFFAERPEGSVSTLKIQRTQQEDSAVYLCASSLYEPAETYNEQFFGPGTRLTVL.

This clone was picked up a small number of times. This sequence joins TRBV29-1 and TRBJ2-7, with 10 nucleotides matching TRBD1. With 6 bases clipped from V and 5 bases from J, the junction kept 7 bases outside the gene matches. This CDR3 has 13 amino acids. Germline V gene data show CDR1 as SQVTM and CDR2 as ANQGSEA. CDR3: CSVRQGAMNEQYF. The CDR3 nucleotides are TGCAGCGTGAGACAGGGGGCAATGAACGAGCAGTACTTC.

The V and J genes are TRBV7-9 and TRBJ2-1; TRBD1 aligns across 12 bases. The CDR3 is made up of 19 amino acids. V lost 7 bases, J lost 2 bases, and 15 bases stayed unmatched. Germline loops: CDR1 SEHNR, CDR2 FQNEAQ (reference sequence). This chain's CDR3 is CASTPMGQGAGGPYNEQFF. DNA of the CDR3: TGTGCCAGCACCCCAATGGGACAGGGGGCTGGAGGGCCCTACAATGAGCAGTTCTTC.

The table lists this clone with a few counts. J is TRBJ2-7 and V is TRBV9; perhaps TRBD2 as D (6 bases). The CDR3 length is 14 residues. Trimming cost V 3 bases and J 2 bases, with 12 bases left between them. In germline, CDR1 is SGDLS, CDR2 YYNGEE. The CDR3 DNA follows: TGTGCCAGCAGCGACGGGACTCGACCCTACGAGCAGTACTTC. Encoded protein: CASSDGTRPYEQYF.

This clone was observed a few times. V gene TRBV5-4 combines with J gene TRBJ2-3; no clear D gene. This CDR3 spans 16 amino acids. Trimming took 4 bases from V and 6 from J, leaving 21 bases between them. Per the germline V gene, CDR1 is SGHNT and CDR2 is YYREEE (reference sequence). For the CDR3, the DNA is TGTGCCAGCAGCCATGATAATCCGGTATTCGGGGATACGCAGTATTTT. As protein: CASSHDNPVFGDTQYF.

This chain links TRBV5-4 with TRBJ2-1, with TRBD2 matching over 10 bases. After removal of 5 bases from V and 8 bases from J, the junction contained 7 bases not matched to a gene. The germline CDR1 and CDR2 sequences are SGHNT and YYREEE (reference sequence). This CDR3 contains 14 residues. CDR3: CASSPSGGVDEQFF. CDR3 nucleotides: TGTGCCAGCAGTCCCAGCGGGGGGGTCGATGAGCAGTTCTTC.

The chain has TRBV12-5 and TRBJ1-6, with 7 bases aligning to TRBD1. The CDR3 contains 13 residues. V lost 6 bases, J lost 8 bases, and 4 bases stayed unmatched. Germline CDR1 and CDR2: LGHNT and FRNRAP. This CDR3 is CASGRTGDSPLHF. For the CDR3, the DNA is TGTGCTAGTGGCAGAACAGGGGATTCACCCCTCCACTTT.